The sequence of this T cell receptor beta chain was determined in a study of control samples from healthy donors and cancer patients. The repertoire was sequenced with immunoSEQ multiplex PCR; TCRdb's copy has only in-frame clones and lacks some. The sample lists 75,000 to 100,000 clones, roughly 86% occurring once. V dropped 3 bases and J dropped 6 bases, with 15 bases sitting between them. Germline V gene lookup returns CDR1 MGHDK and CDR2 SYGVNS. The CDR3 covers 14 residues. The chain carries TRBV25-1 and TRBJ2-7; no definite D call. The sequenced sample consisted of blood. This TCR came from a man aged 60 to 69 in good health. The CDR3 region is CASSDRGRASEQYF. CDR3 sequence (DNA): TGTGCCAGCAGTGATCGAGGTAGGGCGTCCGAGCAGTACTTC.